This paragraph covers one T cell receptor beta chain sequence. V lost 0 bases, J lost 8 bases, and 14 bases lay in between. From germline, CDR1 is WNHNN and CDR2 SYGVQD (reference sequence). The CDR3 has 15 amino acids. The protocol was immunoSEQ multiplex PCR, while the TCRdb copy is restricted to in-frame clones and leaves out a portion. The sample includes about 230,000 clones, roughly 80% of them seen just once. This entry belongs to a study of control samples from healthy donors and cancer patients. This chain links TRBV10-1 with TRBJ2-1; D perhaps matches TRBD1 (5 bases). This sequence originates from a woman aged 55-69 years with lung cancer. The sequenced material came from PBMCs. Written as DNA, the CDR3 is TGCGCCAGCAGTGAGTCAGGGGCAGGGTGGGATGAGCAGTTCTTC. Residues: CASSESGAGWDEQFF.